Given below is one T cell receptor beta chain in context. V was cut by 2 bases and J by 6 bases, with 17 bases left in between. The CDR3 runs to 16 residues. The germline CDR1 and CDR2 sequences are LGHDT and YNNKEL (reference sequence). The use of a sample-barcoded 5' primer and a J-beta primer mix characterized a second PCR of roughly 7 to 11 cycles. TCRdb reanalysed the 5' RACE reads using MiXCR and keeps one entry per CDR3 protein. The sample contains hundreds of thousands of distinct CDR3 sequences, 49% of which appear only once. This record comes from a study of blood T cells in healthy people across ages.

The receptor was isolated from a woman aged 60-70 years in good health. Sequences were obtained from blood. V is TRBV3-1 and J is TRBJ1-5, with D possibly being TRBD1 (6 bases). CDR3 sequence: CASSQKSGGAGQPQHF. CDR3 bases: TGTGCCAGCAGCCAAAAGAGTGGGGGGGCTGGTCAGCCCCAGCATTTT.